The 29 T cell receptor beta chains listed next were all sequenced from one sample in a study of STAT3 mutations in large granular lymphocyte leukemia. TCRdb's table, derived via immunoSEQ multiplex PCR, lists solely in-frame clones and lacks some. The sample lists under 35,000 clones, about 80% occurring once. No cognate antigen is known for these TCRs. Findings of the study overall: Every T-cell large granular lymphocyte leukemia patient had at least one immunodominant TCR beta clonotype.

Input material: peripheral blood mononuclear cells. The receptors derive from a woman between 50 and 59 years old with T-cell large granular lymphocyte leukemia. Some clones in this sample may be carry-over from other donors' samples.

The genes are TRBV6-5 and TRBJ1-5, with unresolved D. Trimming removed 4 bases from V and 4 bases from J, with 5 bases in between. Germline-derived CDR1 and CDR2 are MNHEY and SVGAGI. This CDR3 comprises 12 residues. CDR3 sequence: CASSSPNQPQHF. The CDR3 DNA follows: TGTGCCAGCAGTTCCCCTAATCAGCCCCAGCATTTT.

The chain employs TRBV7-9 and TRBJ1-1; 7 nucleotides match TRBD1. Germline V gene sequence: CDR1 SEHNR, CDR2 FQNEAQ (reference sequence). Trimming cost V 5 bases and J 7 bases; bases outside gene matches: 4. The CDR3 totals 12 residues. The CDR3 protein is CASSPRTGEAFF. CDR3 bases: TGTGCCAGCAGCCCACGGACAGGTGAAGCTTTCTTT.

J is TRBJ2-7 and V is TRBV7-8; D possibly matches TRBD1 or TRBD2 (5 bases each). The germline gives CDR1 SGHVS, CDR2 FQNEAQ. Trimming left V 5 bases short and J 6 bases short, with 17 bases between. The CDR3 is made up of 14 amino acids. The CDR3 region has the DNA TGTGCCAGCAGCATCACCGGGACCGCGGGCGAGCAGTACTTC. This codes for CASSITGTAGEQYF.

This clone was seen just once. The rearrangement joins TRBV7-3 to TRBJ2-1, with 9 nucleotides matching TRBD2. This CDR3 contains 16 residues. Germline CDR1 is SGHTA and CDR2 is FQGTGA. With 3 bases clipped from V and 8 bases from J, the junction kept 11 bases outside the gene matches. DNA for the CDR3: TGTGCCAGCAGCTTGCAGGCGGGAGGGCCGAGGGATGAGCAGTTCTTC. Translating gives CASSLQAGGPRDEQFF.

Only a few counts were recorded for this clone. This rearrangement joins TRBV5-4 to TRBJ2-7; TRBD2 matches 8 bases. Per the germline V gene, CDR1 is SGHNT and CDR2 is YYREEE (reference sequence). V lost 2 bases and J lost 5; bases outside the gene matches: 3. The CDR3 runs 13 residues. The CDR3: CASSFAGGDEQYF. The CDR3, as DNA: TGTGCCAGCAGCTTTGCGGGGGGTGACGAGCAGTACTTC.

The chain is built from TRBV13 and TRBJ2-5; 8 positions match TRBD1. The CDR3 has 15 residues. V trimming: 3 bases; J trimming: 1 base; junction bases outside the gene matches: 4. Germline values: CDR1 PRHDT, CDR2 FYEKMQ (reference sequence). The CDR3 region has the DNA TGTGCCAGCAGCTTTGTTGGACAGGGCCAAGAGACCCAGTACTTC. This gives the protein CASSFVGQGQETQYF.

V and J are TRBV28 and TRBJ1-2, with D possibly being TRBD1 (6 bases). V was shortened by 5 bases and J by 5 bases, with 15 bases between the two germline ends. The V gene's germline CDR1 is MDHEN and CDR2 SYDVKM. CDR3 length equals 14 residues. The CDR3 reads CASSTHTGFYGYTF. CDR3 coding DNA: TGTGCCAGCAGTACGCATACAGGGTTTTATGGCTACACCTTC.

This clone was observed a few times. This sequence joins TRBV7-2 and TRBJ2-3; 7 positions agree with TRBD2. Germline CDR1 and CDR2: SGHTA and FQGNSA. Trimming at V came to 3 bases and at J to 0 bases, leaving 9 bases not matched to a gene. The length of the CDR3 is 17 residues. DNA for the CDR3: TGTGCCAGCAGCTTGGGTCCTAGCGGACTTAGCACAGATACGCAGTATTTT. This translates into CASSLGPSGLSTDTQYF.

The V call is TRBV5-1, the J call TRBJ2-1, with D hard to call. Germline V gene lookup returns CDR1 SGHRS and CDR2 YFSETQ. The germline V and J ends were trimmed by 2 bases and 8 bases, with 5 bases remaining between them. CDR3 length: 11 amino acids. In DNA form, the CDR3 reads TGCGCCAGCAGCTTTGGCCATGAGCAGTTCTTC. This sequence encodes CASSFGHEQFF. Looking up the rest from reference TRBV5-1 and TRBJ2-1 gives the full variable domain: KAGVTQTPRYLIKTRGQQVTLSCSPISGHRSVSWYQQTPGQGLQFLFEYFSETQRNKGNFPGRFSGRQFSNSRSEMNVSTLELGDSALYLCASSFGHEQFFGPGTRLTVL.

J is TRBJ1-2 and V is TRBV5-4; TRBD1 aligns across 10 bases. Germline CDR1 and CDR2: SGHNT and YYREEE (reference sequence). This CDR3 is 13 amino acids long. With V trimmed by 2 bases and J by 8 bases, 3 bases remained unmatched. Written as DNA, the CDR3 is TGTGCCAGCAGCTTAGACAGGGGGCAGGGCTACACCTTC. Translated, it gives CASSLDRGQGYTF.

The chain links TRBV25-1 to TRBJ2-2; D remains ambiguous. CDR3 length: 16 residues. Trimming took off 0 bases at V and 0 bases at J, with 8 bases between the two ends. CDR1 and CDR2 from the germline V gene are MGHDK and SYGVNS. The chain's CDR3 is CASSEYNTSNTGELFF. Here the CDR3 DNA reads TGTGCCAGCAGTGAATACAACACTTCGAACACCGGGGAGCTGTTTTTT. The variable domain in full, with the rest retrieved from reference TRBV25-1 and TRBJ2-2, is EADIYQTPRYLVIGTGKKITLECSQTMGHDKMYWYQQDPGMELHLIHYSYGVNSTEKGDLSSESTVSRIRTEHFPLTLESARPSHTSQYLCASSEYNTSNTGELFFGEGSRLTVL.

The CDR3 nucleotides are TGTGCCTGGAGTGCGGGACAGGGGATTGTCGGCTACACCTTC. This sequence encodes CAWSAGQGIVGYTF. J is TRBJ1-2 and V is TRBV30; TRBD1 aligns across 10 bases. The CDR3 has 14 residues. CDR1 and CDR2 (germline): GTSNPN, SVGIG (reference sequence). With 1 base clipped from V and 8 bases from J, the junction kept 7 bases outside the gene matches.

For the CDR3, the DNA is TGTGCCAGCGGTGATTTGGGAGCCGAGCAGTACTTC. This gives the protein CASGDLGAEQYF. This rearrangement joins TRBV11-2 to TRBJ2-7; D is possibly TRBD2 (5 bases). The V gene lost 8 bases and the J gene lost 6 bases, with 14 bases spanning the gap. The CDR3 loop spans 12 amino acids. Germline CDR1 reads SGHAT; CDR2 reads FQNNGV.

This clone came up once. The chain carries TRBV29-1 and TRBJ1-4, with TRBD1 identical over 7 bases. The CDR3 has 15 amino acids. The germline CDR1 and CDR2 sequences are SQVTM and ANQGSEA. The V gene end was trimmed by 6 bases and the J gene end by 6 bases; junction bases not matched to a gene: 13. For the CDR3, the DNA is TGCAGCGTCCCCGAGGGTCCCAGGGGGGATGAAAAACTGTTTTTT. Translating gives CSVPEGPRGDEKLFF.

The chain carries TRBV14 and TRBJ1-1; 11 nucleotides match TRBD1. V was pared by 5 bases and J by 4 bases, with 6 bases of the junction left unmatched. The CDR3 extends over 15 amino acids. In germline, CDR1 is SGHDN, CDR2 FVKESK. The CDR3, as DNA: TGTGCCAGCAGCGGACAGGGGGCACTGGCCACTGAAGCTTTCTTT. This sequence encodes CASSGQGALATEAFF. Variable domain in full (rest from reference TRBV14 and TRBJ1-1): EAGVTQFPSHSVIEKGQTVTLRCDPISGHDNLYWYRRVMGKEIKFLLHFVKESKQDESGMPNNRFLAERTGGTYSTLKVQPAELEDSGVYFCASSGQGALATEAFFGQGTRLTVV.

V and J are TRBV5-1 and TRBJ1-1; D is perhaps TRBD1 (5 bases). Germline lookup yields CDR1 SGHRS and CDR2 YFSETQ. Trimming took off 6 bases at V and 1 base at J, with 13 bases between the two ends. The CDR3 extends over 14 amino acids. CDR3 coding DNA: TGCGCCAGCACCAAAAAAGGGGCGAACACTGAAGCTTTCTTT. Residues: CASTKKGANTEAFF.

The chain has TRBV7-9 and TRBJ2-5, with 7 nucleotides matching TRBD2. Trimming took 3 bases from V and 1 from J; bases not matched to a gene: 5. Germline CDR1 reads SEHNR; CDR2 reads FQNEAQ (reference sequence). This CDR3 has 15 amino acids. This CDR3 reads CASSFGGEAQETQYF. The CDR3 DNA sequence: TGTGCCAGCAGCTTTGGGGGGGAGGCCCAAGAGACCCAGTACTTC.

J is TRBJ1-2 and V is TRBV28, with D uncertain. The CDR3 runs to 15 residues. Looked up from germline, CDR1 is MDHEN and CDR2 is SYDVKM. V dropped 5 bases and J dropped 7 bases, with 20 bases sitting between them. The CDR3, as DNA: TGTGCCAGCAGTAAAGCCGGGCCGGGCTTCTCTGGCTACACCTTC. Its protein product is CASSKAGPGFSGYTF.

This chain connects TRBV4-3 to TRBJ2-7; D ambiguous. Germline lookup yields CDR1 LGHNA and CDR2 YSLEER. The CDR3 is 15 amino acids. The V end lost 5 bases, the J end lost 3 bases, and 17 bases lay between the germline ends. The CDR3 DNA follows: TGCGCCAGCAGCGATAAGAGAGATCTTCTCTACGAGCAGTACTTC. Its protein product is CASSDKRDLLYEQYF.

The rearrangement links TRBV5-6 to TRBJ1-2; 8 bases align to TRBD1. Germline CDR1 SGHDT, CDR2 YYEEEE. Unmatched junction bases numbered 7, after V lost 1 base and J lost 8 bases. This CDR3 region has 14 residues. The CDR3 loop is CASSLSGGLTGYTF. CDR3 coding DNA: TGTGCCAGCAGCTTGTCAGGGGGCTTAACGGGCTACACCTTC.

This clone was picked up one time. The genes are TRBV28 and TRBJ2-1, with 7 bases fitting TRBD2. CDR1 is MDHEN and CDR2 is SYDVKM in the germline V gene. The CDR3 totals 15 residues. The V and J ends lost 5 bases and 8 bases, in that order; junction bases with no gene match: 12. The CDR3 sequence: CASSRSGEGRYEQFF. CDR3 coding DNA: TGTGCCAGCAGTCGCTCGGGGGAGGGGAGGTATGAGCAGTTCTTC.

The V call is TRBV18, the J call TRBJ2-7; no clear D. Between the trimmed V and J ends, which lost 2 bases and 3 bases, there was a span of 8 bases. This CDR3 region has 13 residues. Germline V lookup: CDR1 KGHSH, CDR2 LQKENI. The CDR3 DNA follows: TGTGCCAGCTCACCAAGGGCAGACTACGAGCAGTACTTC. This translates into CASSPRADYEQYF.

DNA of the CDR3: TGTGCCAGCAGCGTAGGCCTAGGGGGCTACAATGAGCAGTTCTTC. Translated: CASSVGLGGYNEQFF. The gene calls are TRBV9 and TRBJ2-1, with D possibly TRBD1 on 6 matching bases. V was trimmed by 0 bases and J by 3 bases, leaving 10 bases between them. This CDR3 spans 15 amino acids. The V gene's germline CDR1 is SGDLS and CDR2 YYNGEE.

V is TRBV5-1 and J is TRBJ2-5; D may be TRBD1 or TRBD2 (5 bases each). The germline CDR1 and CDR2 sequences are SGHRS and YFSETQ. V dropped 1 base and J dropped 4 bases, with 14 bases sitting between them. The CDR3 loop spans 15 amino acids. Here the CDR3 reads CASSLTDQGVETQYF. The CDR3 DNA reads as TGCGCCAGCAGCTTGACGGATCAGGGAGTAGAGACCCAGTACTTC.

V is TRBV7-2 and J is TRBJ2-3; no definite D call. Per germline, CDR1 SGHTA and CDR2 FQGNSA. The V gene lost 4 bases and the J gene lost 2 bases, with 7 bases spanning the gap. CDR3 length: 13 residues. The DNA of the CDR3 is TGTGCCAGCAGCTCGTCCTTCACAGATACGCAGTATTTT. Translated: CASSSSFTDTQYF.

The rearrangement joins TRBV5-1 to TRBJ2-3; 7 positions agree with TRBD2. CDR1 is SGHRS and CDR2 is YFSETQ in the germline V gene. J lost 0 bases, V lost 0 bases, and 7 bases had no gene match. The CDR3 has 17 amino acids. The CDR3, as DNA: TGCGCCAGCAGCTTGGATGGCGGGAGAGCTAGCACAGATACGCAGTATTTT. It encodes CASSLDGGRASTDTQYF. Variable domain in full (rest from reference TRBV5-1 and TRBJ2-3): KAGVTQTPRYLIKTRGQQVTLSCSPISGHRSVSWYQQTPGQGLQFLFEYFSETQRNKGNFPGRFSGRQFSNSRSEMNVSTLELGDSALYLCASSLDGGRASTDTQYFGPGTRLTVL.

DNA for the CDR3: TGTGCCAGCAGTTTGCGGGGGCCATTCTCCTACACCTTC. It yields the protein CASSLRGPFSYTF. The J gene is TRBJ1-2, the V gene TRBV27; a possible D gene is TRBD1 (6 bases). The germline V and J ends were trimmed by 3 bases and 10 bases, with 15 bases remaining between them. This CDR3 region has 13 residues. CDR1 is MNHEY and CDR2 is SMNVEV in the germline V gene (reference sequence).

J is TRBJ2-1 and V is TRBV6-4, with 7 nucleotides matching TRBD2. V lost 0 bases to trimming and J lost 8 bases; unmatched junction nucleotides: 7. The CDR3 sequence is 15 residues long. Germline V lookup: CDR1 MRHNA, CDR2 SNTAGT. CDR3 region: CASSDSGGSTDEQFF. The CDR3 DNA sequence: TGTGCCAGCAGTGACTCGGGCGGGAGTACCGATGAGCAGTTCTTC.

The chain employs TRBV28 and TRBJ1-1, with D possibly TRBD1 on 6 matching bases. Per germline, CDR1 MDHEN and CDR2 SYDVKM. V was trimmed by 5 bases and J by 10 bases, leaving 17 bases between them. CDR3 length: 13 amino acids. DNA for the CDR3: TGTGCCAGCAGTCCCGACAGGACTCGAGGAGCTTTCTTT. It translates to CASSPDRTRGAFF.